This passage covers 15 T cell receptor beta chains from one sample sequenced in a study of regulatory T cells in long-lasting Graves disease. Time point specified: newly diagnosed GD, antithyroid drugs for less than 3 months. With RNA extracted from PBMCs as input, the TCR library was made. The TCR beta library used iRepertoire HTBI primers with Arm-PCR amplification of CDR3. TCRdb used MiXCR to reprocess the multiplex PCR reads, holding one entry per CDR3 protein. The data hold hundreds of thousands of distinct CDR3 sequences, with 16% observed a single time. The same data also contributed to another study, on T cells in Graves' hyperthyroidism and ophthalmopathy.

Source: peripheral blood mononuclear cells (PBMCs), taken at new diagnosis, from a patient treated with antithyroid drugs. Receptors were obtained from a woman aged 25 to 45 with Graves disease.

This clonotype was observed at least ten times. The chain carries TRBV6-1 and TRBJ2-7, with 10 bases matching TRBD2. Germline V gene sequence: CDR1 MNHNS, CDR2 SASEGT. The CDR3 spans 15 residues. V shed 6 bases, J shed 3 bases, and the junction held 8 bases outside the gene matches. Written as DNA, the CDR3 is TGTGCCAGCAGCCGACAACTAGCGGGAAACTACGAGCAGTACTTC. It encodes CASSRQLAGNYEQYF.

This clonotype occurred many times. CDR3 sequence: CASSLSGWNSYNSPLHF. The CDR3 region has the DNA TGTGCCAGCAGTTTATCTGGATGGAACTCCTATAATTCACCCCTCCACTTT. The V call is TRBV27, the J call TRBJ1-6; D is unresolved. Germline CDR1 and CDR2: MNHEY and SMNVEV (reference sequence). The CDR3 is 17 residues long. Between the trimmed V and J ends, which lost 0 bases and 0 bases, there was a span of 9 bases.

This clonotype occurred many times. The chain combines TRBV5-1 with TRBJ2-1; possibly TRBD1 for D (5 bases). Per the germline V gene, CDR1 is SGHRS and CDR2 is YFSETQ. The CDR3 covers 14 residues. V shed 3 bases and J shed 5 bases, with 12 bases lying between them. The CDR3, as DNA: TGCGCCAGCAGCTCGGCCCTACAGGACAATGAGCAGTTCTTC. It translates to CASSSALQDNEQFF.

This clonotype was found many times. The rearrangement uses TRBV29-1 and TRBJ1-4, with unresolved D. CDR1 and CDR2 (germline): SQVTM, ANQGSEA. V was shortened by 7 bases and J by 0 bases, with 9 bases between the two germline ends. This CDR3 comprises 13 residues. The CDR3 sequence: CSASPSTNEKLFF. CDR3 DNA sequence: TGCAGCGCCTCGCCATCAACTAATGAAAAACTGTTTTTT.

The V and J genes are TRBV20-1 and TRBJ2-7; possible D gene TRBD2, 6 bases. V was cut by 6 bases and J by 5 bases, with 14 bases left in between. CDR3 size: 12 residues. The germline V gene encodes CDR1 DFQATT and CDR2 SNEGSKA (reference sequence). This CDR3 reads CSARDSGHEQYF. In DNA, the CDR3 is TGCAGTGCCAGGGACTCCGGGCACGAGCAGTACTTC.

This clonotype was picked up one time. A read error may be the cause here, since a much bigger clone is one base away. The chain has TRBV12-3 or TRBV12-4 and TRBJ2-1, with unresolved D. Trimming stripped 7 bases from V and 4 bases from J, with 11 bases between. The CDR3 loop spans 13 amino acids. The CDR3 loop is CASKPDGYNEQFF. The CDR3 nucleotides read TGTGCCAGCAAACCCGACGGTTACAATGAGCAGTTCTTC.

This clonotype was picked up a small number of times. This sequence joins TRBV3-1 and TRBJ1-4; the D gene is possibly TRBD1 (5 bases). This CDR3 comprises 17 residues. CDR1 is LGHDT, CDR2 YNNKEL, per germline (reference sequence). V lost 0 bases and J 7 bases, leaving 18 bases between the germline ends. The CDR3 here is CASSQELMRGAPEKLFF. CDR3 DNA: TGTGCCAGCAGCCAAGAGTTGATGAGGGGAGCCCCTGAAAAACTGTTTTTT.

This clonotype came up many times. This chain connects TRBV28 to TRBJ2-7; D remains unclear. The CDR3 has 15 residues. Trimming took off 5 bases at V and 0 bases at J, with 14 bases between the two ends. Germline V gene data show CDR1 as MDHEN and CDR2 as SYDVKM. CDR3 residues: CASSPHTIFSYEQYF. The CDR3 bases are TGTGCCAGCAGTCCCCACACCATTTTCTCCTACGAGCAGTACTTC.

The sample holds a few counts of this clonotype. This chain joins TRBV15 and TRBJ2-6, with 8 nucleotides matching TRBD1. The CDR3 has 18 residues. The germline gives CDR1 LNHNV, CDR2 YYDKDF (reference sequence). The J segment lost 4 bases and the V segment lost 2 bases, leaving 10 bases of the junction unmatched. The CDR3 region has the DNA TGTGCCACCAGCAGACATGGACAGGGCACCTTGGGGGCCAACGTCCTGACTTTC. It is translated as CATSRHGQGTLGANVLTF.

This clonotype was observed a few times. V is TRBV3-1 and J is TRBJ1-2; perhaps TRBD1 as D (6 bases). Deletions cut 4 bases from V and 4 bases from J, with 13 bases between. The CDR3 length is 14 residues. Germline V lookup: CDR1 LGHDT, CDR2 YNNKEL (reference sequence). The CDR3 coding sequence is TGTGCCAGCAGCCTCGGGACATCCCCCTATGGCTACACCTTC. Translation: CASSLGTSPYGYTF.

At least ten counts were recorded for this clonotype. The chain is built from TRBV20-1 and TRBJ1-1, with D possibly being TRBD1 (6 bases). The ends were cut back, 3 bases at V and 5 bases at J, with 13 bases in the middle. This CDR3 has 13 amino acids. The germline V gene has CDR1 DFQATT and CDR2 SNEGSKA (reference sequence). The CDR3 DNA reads TGCAGTGCTAGTCCCCAGGGACATACTGAAGCTTTCTTT. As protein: CSASPQGHTEAFF.

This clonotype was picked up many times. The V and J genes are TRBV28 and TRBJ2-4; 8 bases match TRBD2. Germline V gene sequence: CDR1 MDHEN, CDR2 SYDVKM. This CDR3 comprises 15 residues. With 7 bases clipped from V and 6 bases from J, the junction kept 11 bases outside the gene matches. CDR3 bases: TGTGCCAGCATGATACTAGCGGAGGGGGGAAACATTCAGTACTTC. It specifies CASMILAEGGNIQYF. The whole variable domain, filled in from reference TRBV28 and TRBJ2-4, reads DVKVTQSSRYLVKRTGEKVFLECVQDMDHENMFWYRQDPGLGLRLIYFSYDVKMKEKGDIPEGYSVSREKKERFSLILESASTNQTSMYLCASMILAEGGNIQYFGAGTRLSVL.

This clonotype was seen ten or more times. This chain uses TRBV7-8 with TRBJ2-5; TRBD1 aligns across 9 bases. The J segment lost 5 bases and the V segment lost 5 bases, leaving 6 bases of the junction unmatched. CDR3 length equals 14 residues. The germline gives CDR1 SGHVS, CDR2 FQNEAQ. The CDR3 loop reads CASSTGQGTETQYF. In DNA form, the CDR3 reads TGTGCCAGCAGCACGGGACAGGGTACGGAGACCCAGTACTTC. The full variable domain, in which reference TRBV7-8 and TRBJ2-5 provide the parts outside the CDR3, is GAGVSQSPRYKVAKRGQDVALRCDPISGHVSLFWYQQALGQGPEFLTYFQNEAQLDKSGLPSDRFFAERPEGSVSTLKIQRTQQEDSAVYLCASSTGQGTETQYFGPGTRLLVL.

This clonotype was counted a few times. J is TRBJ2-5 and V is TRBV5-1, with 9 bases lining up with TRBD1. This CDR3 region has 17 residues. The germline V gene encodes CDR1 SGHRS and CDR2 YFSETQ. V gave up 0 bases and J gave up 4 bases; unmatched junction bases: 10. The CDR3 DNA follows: TGCGCCAGCAGCTTGGGAACCCGGACAGGGGCAACAGAGACCCAGTACTTC. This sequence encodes CASSLGTRTGATETQYF.

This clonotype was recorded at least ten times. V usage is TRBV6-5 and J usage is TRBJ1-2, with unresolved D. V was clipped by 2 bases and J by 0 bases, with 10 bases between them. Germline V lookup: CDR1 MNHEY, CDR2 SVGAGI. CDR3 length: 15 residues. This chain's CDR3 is CASSYQAYANYGYTF. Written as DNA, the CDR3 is TGTGCCAGCAGTTACCAGGCGTATGCTAACTATGGCTACACCTTC.